This T cell receptor beta chain was observed in a study of blood T cell repertoires in COVID-19. Sequenced by immunoSEQ multiplex PCR; TCRdb stores in-frame clones only, minus some. The sample comprises roughly 200,000 clones, approximately 86% of which are singletons, and 1.5% rests with the top ten. CDR1 MNHEY and CDR2 SVGAGI come from the germline V gene. The CDR3 spans 14 residues. Trimming pared 0 bases from V and 5 bases from J, leaving 10 bases between. The specimen was peripheral blood. This TCR came from a man younger than 35 with active or convalescent COVID-19. This chain uses TRBV6-5 with TRBJ2-5, with a weak D call TRBD1 (6 bases). For the CDR3, the DNA is TGTGCCAGCAGTTACTCCGGGCAGGGGGAGACCCAGTACTTC. The encoded protein is CASSYSGQGETQYF.